This T cell receptor (beta chain) was captured by sequencing in a study of graft-versus-host responses after intestinal transplantation. Overall study context: Every one of the recipients received anti-thymocyte globulin induction and afterwards took tacrolimus and steroids for roughly three years.

Measured with immunoSEQ multiplex PCR; TCRdb has only the in-frame clones, and not every one. The sample has 130,000 or so clones; 80% to 95% are singletons. About this clone itself: What it binds is not known.

This CDR3 spans 12 amino acids. V lost 4 bases and J lost 9; bases outside the gene matches: 1. Looked up from germline, CDR1 is SGHTA and CDR2 is FQGTGA. Study-wide findings and caveats: Among circulating GvH clones, peak levels were associated with early post-transplant declines in HvG clones.

The clonotype was recovered from a human donor who received an intestinal transplant. This specimen consisted of unstimulated CD4+ T cells sorted from spleen or lymph node cells, obtained before intestinal transplant. The gene calls are TRBV7-3 and TRBJ2-1; 9 nucleotides agree with TRBD1. CDR3 nucleotides: TGTGCCAGCAGCTCGACAGGGGGTGAGCAGTTCTTC. Amino acids: CASSSTGGEQFF.